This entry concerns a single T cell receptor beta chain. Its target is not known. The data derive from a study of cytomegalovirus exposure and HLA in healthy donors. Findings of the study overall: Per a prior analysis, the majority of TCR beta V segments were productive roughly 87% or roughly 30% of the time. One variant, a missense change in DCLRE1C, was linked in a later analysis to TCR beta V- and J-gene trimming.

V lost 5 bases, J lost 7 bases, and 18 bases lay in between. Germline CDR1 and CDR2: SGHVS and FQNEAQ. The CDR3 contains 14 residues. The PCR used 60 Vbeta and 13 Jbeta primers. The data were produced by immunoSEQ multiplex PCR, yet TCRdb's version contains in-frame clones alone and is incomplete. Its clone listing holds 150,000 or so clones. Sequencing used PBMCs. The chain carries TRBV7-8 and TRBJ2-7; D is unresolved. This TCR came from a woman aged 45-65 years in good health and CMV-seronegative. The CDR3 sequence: CASSPFPATREQYF. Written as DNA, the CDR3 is TGTGCCAGCAGCCCCTTCCCTGCTACTCGGGAGCAGTACTTC.